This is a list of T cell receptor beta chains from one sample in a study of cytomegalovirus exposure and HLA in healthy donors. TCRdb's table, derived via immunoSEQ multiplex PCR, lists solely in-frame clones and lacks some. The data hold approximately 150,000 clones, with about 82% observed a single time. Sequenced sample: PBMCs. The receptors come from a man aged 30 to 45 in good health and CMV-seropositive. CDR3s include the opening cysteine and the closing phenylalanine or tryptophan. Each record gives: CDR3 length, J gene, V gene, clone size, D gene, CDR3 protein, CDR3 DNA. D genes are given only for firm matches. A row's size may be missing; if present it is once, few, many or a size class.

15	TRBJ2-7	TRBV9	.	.	CASSVVSGPSYEQYF	TGTGCCAGCAGCGTAGTGAGCGGTCCGTCCTACGAGCAGTACTTC
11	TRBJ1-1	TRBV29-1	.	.	CSVTQGAEAFF	TGCAGCGTTACCCAGGGCGCTGAAGCTTTCTTT
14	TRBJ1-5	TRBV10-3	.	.	CAISESREGQPQHF	TGTGCCATCAGTGAGTCCAGGGAAGGTCAGCCCCAGCATTTT
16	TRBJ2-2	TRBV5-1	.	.	CASSLSTGTNTGELFF	TGCGCCAGCAGCTTGTCTACCGGGACGAACACCGGGGAGCTGTTTTTT
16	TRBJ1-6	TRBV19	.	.	CASSIFHGAYNSPLHF	TGTGCCAGTAGTATATTCCACGGGGCCTATAATTCACCCCTCCACTTT
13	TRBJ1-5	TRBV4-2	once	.	CASSQDGDQPQHF	TGTGCCAGCAGCCAAGACGGAGATCAGCCCCAGCATTTT
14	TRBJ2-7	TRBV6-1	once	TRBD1	CASDRGLSSYEQYF	TGTGCCAGCGACAGGGGGCTAAGCTCCTACGAGCAGTACTTC
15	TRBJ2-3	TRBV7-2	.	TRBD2	CASSLEAGGPDTQYF	TGTGCCAGCAGCTTAGAAGCGGGGGGGCCAGATACGCAGTATTTT
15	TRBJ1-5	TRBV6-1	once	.	CASRRRTESNQPQHF	TGTGCCAGCAGAAGAAGAACAGAGAGCAATCAGCCCCAGCATTTT
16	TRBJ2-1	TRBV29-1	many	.	CSVVQGGASVDNEQFF	TGCAGCGTTGTTCAGGGGGGCGCGTCCGTGGACAATGAGCAGTTCTTC
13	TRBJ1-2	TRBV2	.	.	CATPERFNYGYTF	TGTGCCACCCCTGAGCGGTTCAACTATGGCTACACCTTC
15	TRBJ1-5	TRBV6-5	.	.	CASSSNVRGNQPQHF	TGTGCCAGCAGCTCAAACGTTCGCGGCAATCAGCCCCAGCATTTT
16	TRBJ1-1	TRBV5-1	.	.	CASSSLSAVSGTEAFF	TGCGCCAGCAGCTCCCTGAGCGCCGTATCGGGCACTGAAGCTTTCTTT